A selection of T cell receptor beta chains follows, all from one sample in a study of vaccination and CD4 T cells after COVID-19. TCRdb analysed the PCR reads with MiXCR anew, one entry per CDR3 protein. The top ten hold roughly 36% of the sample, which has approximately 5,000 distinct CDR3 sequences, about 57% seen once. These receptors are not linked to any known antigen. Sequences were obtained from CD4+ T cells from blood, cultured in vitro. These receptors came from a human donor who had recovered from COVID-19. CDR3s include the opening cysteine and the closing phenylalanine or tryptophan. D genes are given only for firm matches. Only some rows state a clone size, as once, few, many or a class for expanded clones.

CDR3aa: CATSRDMVTGQGKHF
CDR3nt: TGTGCCACCAGCAGAGATATGGTCACAGGACAGGGCAAGCATTTT
j_gene: TRBJ1-5
v_gene: TRBV15
d_gene: TRBD1
abundance: NA

CDR3aa: CASSWDITGTEAFF
CDR3nt: TGTGCCAGCAGTTGGGACATTACGGGCACTGAAGCTTTCTTT
j_gene: TRBJ1-1
v_gene: TRBV27
d_gene: NA
abundance: NA

CDR3aa: CASSLAVDYGYTF
CDR3nt: TGTGCCAGCAGTTTGGCAGTAGACTATGGCTACACCTTC
j_gene: TRBJ1-2
v_gene: TRBV6-2/TRBV6-3
d_gene: NA
abundance: NA

CDR3aa: CASSLGLQGRQFF
CDR3nt: TGTGCCAGCAGCTTAGGGCTGCAGGGGAGACAGTTCTTC
j_gene: TRBJ2-1
v_gene: TRBV7-2
d_gene: NA
abundance: NA

CDR3aa: CSARGQGVHEQYF
CDR3nt: TGCAGTGCTAGGGGGCAGGGGGTCCACGAGCAGTACTTC
j_gene: TRBJ2-7
v_gene: TRBV20-1
d_gene: TRBD1
abundance: NA

CDR3aa: CSAKQGTNYGYTF
CDR3nt: TGCAGTGCTAAACAGGGGACCAACTATGGCTACACCTTC
j_gene: TRBJ1-2
v_gene: TRBV20-1
d_gene: TRBD1
abundance: NA

CDR3aa: CSANRQGALGANVLTF
CDR3nt: TGCAGTGCTAATCGACAGGGGGCGCTTGGGGCCAACGTCCTGACTTTC
j_gene: TRBJ2-6
v_gene: TRBV20-1
d_gene: TRBD1
abundance: NA

CDR3aa: CAISEAVVSGDNEQFF
CDR3nt: TGTGCCATCAGTGAGGCAGTAGTCAGCGGGGACAATGAGCAGTTCTTC
j_gene: TRBJ2-1
v_gene: TRBV10-3
d_gene: TRBD2
abundance: NA

CDR3aa: CASSRYSADQPQHF
CDR3nt: TGTGCCAGCAGCCGATACTCAGCGGATCAGCCCCAGCATTTT
j_gene: TRBJ1-5
v_gene: TRBV7-9
d_gene: NA
abundance: NA

CDR3aa: CSATGTGVYGYTF
CDR3nt: TGCAGTGCTACCGGGACAGGGGTTTATGGCTACACCTTC
j_gene: TRBJ1-2
v_gene: TRBV20-1
d_gene: TRBD1
abundance: few

CDR3aa: CASSYLQETQYF
CDR3nt: TGTGCCAGCAGTTACCTTCAAGAGACCCAGTACTTC
j_gene: TRBJ2-5
v_gene: TRBV6-5
d_gene: NA
abundance: NA

CDR3aa: CASSTGGRSPLHF
CDR3nt: TGTGCCAGCAGCACAGGGGGGCGTTCACCCCTCCACTTT
j_gene: TRBJ1-6
v_gene: TRBV28
d_gene: TRBD1
abundance: few

CDR3aa: CSAREGSGGQETQYF
CDR3nt: TGCAGTGCTAGAGAGGGCAGCGGGGGGCAAGAGACCCAGTACTTC
j_gene: TRBJ2-5
v_gene: TRBV20-1
d_gene: TRBD2
abundance: NA

CDR3aa: CATRDLRSGYTF
CDR3nt: TGTGCCACCCGGGACCTACGAAGTGGCTACACCTTC
j_gene: TRBJ1-2
v_gene: TRBV10-3
d_gene: NA
abundance: few

CDR3aa: CASSSLGQPQHF
CDR3nt: TGTGCCAGCAGCTCCCTTGGTCAGCCCCAGCATTTT
j_gene: TRBJ1-5
v_gene: TRBV5-6
d_gene: NA
abundance: NA

CDR3aa: CAWSVASNQPQHF
CDR3nt: TGTGCCTGGAGTGTAGCTAGCAATCAGCCCCAGCATTTT
j_gene: TRBJ1-5
v_gene: TRBV30
d_gene: NA
abundance: NA

CDR3aa: CSAGPGGDTQYF
CDR3nt: TGCAGTGCTGGGCCAGGGGGTGATACGCAGTATTTT
j_gene: TRBJ2-3
v_gene: TRBV20-1
d_gene: TRBD1
abundance: NA

CDR3aa: CASSGDTYGYTF
CDR3nt: TGTGCCAGCAGCGGGGACACCTATGGCTACACCTTC
j_gene: TRBJ1-2
v_gene: TRBV7-9
d_gene: NA
abundance: few

CDR3aa: CSAGHNYGYTF
CDR3nt: TGCAGTGCTGGTCATAACTATGGCTACACCTTC
j_gene: TRBJ1-2
v_gene: TRBV20-1
d_gene: NA
abundance: few

CDR3aa: CSDQGATEAFF
CDR3nt: TGCAGTGATCAGGGGGCGACTGAAGCTTTCTTT
j_gene: TRBJ1-1
v_gene: TRBV20-1
d_gene: TRBD1
abundance: NA

CDR3aa: CATSSWTIDEAFF
CDR3nt: TGTGCCACCAGCAGCTGGACAATAGATGAAGCTTTCTTT
j_gene: TRBJ1-1
v_gene: TRBV15
d_gene: NA
abundance: NA

CDR3aa: CASTSGGAGETQYF
CDR3nt: TGTGCCAGCACTAGCGGGGGGGCCGGGGAGACCCAGTACTTC
j_gene: TRBJ2-5
v_gene: TRBV6-1
d_gene: TRBD2
abundance: few

CDR3aa: CASSLQEPTLQHF
CDR3nt: TGTGCCAGCAGTCTCCAAGAACCGACACTACAGCATTTT
j_gene: TRBJ1-5
v_gene: TRBV28
d_gene: NA
abundance: NA

CDR3aa: CSAPSGGANVLTF
CDR3nt: TGCAGTGCCCCCTCAGGGGGGGCCAACGTCCTGACTTTC
j_gene: TRBJ2-6
v_gene: TRBV20-1
d_gene: NA
abundance: few

CDR3aa: CASSLRTVNSPLHF
CDR3nt: TGTGCCAGCAGCTTAAGAACAGTTAATTCACCCCTCCACTTT
j_gene: TRBJ1-6
v_gene: TRBV7-2
d_gene: NA
abundance: few